The 10 T cell receptor beta chains below come from one sample, sequenced in a study of breast tumors, draining lymph nodes, adjacent tissues. One entry per CDR3 protein results from TCRdb running MiXCR on the multiplex PCR reads. The sample contains 200,000 to 250,000 distinct CDR3 sequences, 30% to 35% of which appear only once. The lymph nodes were axillary draining lymph nodes from breast cancer patients. Sequenced sample: axillary lymph node tissue. These receptors were taken from a female donor with breast cancer. Some clones in this sample may be carry-over from other donors' samples.

Remarks on this clonotype: A read error may account for a junction end that differs from germline. The chain employs TRBV19 and TRBJ1-5; D remains unclear. The length of the CDR3 is 15 residues. Looked up from germline, CDR1 is LNHDA and CDR2 is SQIVND (reference sequence). CDR3 residues: CASGIGGVGNQPQHF. The CDR3 DNA is TGCGCCAGTGGTATAGGCGGGGTCGGCAATCAGCCCCAGCATTTT.

Many counts were recorded for this clonotype. The V gene is TRBV11-2, the J gene TRBJ2-3; D perhaps matches TRBD2 (7 bases). Germline-derived CDR1 and CDR2 are SGHAT and FQNNGV. The ends were cut back, 1 base at V and 4 bases at J, with 15 bases in the middle. The CDR3 runs to 16 residues. CDR3 nucleotide sequence: TGTGCCAGCAGCTTAGGGGTGGGGGGGCCGTCAGATACGCAGTATTTT. It specifies CASSLGVGGPSDTQYF.

CDR3 sequence (DNA): TGTGCCAGCAGAGAAAAACCCTACAATGAGCAGTTCTTC. Translating gives CASREKPYNEQFF. This sequence joins TRBV6-1 and TRBJ2-1; D ambiguous. The CDR3 has 13 residues. Deletions cut 6 bases from V and 2 bases from J, with 8 bases between. CDR1 is MNHNS and CDR2 is SASEGT in the germline V gene.

At least ten counts were recorded for this clonotype. V usage is TRBV19 and J usage is TRBJ2-1; 12 nucleotides align to TRBD1. The germline V gene has CDR1 LNHDA and CDR2 SQIVND (reference sequence). V lost 3 bases to trimming and J lost 2 bases; unmatched junction nucleotides: 8. The CDR3 length is 18 residues. CDR3 DNA: TGTGCCAGTAGTATTCTATCAGGGACAGGGGGCGCCTACAATGAGCAGTTCTTC. This sequence encodes CASSILSGTGGAYNEQFF.

J is TRBJ1-3 and V is TRBV28; maybe TRBD1 (5 bases). This CDR3 region has 16 residues. Germline V gives CDR1 MDHEN, CDR2 SYDVKM. Trimming took 6 bases from V and 0 from J, leaving 15 bases between them. CDR3 nucleotides: TGTGCCAGCAGCCCCGGGACTCAACGCTCTGGAAACACCATATATTTT. Its protein is CASSPGTQRSGNTIYF.

Comment on this clonotype: This may come from a read error, since a much larger clone is one base off. The V and J genes are TRBV20-1 and TRBJ2-1, with 7 bases identical to TRBD2. The germline CDR1 and CDR2 sequences are DFQATT and SNEGSKA (reference sequence). The CDR3 has 12 amino acids. CDR3 protein: CSAGDYNNERFF. DNA of the CDR3: TGCAGTGCTGGGGACTATAACAATGAGCGGTTCTTC.

This chain joins TRBV27 and TRBJ1-2; D might be TRBD1 (6 bases). Germline-derived CDR1 and CDR2 are MNHEY and SMNVEV (reference sequence). V was cut by 2 bases and J by 4 bases, with 20 bases left in between. This CDR3 spans 17 amino acids. Here the CDR3 DNA reads TGTGCCAGCAGTTTACTTCGTCCACAGGGAGTTGGCTATGGCTACACCTTC. It is translated as CASSLLRPQGVGYGYTF.

This clonotype came up many times. This sequence joins TRBV5-1 and TRBJ2-7; D is undetermined. The V gene lost 5 bases and the J gene lost 3 bases, with 12 bases spanning the gap. The CDR3 has 13 amino acids. In germline, CDR1 is SGHRS, CDR2 YFSETQ. Here the CDR3 reads CASSGRLNYEQYF. In nucleotides, the CDR3 is TGCGCCAGCAGTGGTAGGTTAAACTACGAGCAGTACTTC.

The V gene is TRBV6-5, the J gene TRBJ2-1; no firm D call. With 0 bases removed from V and 7 bases from J, the gap between germline ends came to 7 bases. This CDR3 spans 13 amino acids. Germline V lookup: CDR1 MNHEY, CDR2 SVGAGI. The CDR3 DNA sequence: TGTGCCAGCAGTTACTCCCTGGGAAATGAGCAGTTCTTC. Protein product: CASSYSLGNEQFF.

CDR3 sequence (DNA): TGTGCCAGCAGTGAAGCAGGCAGGGGAAGGGCACCCCTCCACTTT. Its protein is CASSEAGRGRAPLHF. The chain links TRBV2 to TRBJ1-6, with D tentatively TRBD1 (6 bases). The V gene lost 0 bases and the J gene lost 11 bases, with 14 bases spanning the gap. CDR1 SNHLY and CDR2 FYNNEI come from the germline V gene. The CDR3 spans 15 residues.